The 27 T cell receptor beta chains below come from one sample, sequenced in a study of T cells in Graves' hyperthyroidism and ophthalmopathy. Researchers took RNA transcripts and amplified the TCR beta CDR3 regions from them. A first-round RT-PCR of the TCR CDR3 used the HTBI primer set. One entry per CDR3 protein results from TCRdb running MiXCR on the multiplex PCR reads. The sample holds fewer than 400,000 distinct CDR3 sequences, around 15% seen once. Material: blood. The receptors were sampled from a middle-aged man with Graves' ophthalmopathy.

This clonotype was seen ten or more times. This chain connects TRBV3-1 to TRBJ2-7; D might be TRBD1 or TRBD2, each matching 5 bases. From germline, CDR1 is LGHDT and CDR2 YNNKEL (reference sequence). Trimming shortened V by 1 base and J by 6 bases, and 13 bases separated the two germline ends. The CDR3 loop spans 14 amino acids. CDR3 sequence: CASSQVGRGFEQYF. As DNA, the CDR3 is TGTGCCAGCAGCCAAGTGGGGCGAGGGTTCGAGCAGTACTTC.

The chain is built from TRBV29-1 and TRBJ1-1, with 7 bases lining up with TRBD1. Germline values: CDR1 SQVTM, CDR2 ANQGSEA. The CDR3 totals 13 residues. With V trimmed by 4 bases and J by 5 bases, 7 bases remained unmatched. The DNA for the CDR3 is TGCAGCGTTGTCGGGCAGGGGGGTACTGAAGCTTTCTTT. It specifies CSVVGQGGTEAFF.

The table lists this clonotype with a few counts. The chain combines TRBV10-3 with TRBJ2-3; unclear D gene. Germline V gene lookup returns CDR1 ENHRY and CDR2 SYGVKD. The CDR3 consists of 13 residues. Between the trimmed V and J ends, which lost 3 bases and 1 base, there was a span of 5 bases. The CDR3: CAISDKGTDTQYF. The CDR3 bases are TGTGCCATCAGTGATAAGGGCACAGATACGCAGTATTTT.

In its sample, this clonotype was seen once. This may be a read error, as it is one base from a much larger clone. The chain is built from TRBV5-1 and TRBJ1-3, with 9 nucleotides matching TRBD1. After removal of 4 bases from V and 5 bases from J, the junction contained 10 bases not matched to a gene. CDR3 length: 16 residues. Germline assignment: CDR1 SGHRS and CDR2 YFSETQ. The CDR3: CASSIQGAVARNTIYF. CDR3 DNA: TGCGCCAGCAGCATACAGGGGGCTGTAGCTAGAAACACCATATATTTT.

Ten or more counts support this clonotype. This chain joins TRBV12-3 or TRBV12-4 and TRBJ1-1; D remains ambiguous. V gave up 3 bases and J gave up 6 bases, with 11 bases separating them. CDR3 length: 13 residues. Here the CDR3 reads CASSFGASSEAFF. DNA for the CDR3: TGTGCCAGCAGTTTTGGCGCGTCCTCTGAAGCTTTCTTT.

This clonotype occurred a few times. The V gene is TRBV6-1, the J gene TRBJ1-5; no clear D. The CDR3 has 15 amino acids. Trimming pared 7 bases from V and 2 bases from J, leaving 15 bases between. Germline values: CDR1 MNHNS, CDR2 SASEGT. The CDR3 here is CASTHYGLGNQPQHF. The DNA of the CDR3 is TGTGCCAGCACCCATTATGGGTTGGGCAATCAGCCCCAGCATTTT.

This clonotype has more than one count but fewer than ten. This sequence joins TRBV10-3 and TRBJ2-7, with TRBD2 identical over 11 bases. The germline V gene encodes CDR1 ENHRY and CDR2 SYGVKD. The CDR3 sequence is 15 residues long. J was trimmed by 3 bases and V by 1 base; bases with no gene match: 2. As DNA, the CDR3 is TGTGCCATCAGTGAGTTGGGGACTAGCGGCTACGAGCAGTACTTC. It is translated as CAISELGTSGYEQYF.

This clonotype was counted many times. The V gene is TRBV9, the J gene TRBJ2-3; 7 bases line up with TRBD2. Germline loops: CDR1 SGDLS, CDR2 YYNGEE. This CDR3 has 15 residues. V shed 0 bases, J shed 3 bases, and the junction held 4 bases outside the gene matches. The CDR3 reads CASSVGLAETDTQYF. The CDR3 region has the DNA TGTGCCAGCAGCGTAGGTCTAGCGGAAACAGATACGCAGTATTTT.

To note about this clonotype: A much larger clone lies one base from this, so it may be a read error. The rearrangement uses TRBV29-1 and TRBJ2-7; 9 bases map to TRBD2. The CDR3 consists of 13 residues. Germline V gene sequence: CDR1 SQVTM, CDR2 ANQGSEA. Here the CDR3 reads CSVISGSVYKQYF. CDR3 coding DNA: TGCAGCGTGATTAGCGGGAGCGTCTACAAGCAGTACTTC.

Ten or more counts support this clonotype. The CDR3 sequence is CASSGTNTGELFF. The DNA for the CDR3 is TGTGCCAGCTCGGGGACGAACACCGGGGAGCTGTTTTTT. V gene TRBV18 combines with J gene TRBJ2-2; D is undetermined. V gave up 6 bases and J gave up 0 bases, with 5 bases separating them. The CDR3 covers 13 residues. Germline V CDR1 and CDR2: KGHSH, LQKENI.

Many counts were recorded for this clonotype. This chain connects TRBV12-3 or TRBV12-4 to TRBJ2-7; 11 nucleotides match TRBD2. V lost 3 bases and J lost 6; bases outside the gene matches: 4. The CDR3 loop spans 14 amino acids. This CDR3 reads CASSLGLAAGEQYF. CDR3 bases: TGTGCCAGCAGTTTGGGACTAGCGGCTGGCGAGCAGTACTTC.

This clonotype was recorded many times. The CDR3 sequence is CASISRREGPGNEQFF. CDR3 coding DNA: TGTGCCAGCATAAGTCGGCGGGAGGGCCCGGGAAATGAGCAGTTCTTC. The chain employs TRBV12-3 or TRBV12-4 and TRBJ2-1; 9 bases match TRBD2. This CDR3 contains 16 residues. V dropped 7 bases and J dropped 7; count of bases not matched to a gene: 14.

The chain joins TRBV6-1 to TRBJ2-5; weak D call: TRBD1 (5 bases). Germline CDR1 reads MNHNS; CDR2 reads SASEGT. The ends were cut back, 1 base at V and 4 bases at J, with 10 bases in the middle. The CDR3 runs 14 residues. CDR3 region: CASSEVGDRETQYF. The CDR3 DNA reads TGTGCCAGCAGTGAAGTCGGAGACAGAGAGACCCAGTACTTC.

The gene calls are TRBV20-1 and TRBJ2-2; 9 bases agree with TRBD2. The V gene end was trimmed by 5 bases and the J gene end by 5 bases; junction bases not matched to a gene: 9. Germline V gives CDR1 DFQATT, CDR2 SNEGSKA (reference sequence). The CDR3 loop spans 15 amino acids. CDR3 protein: CSASLAGALTGELFF. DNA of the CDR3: TGCAGTGCTTCATTAGCGGGAGCTTTAACCGGGGAGCTGTTTTTT.

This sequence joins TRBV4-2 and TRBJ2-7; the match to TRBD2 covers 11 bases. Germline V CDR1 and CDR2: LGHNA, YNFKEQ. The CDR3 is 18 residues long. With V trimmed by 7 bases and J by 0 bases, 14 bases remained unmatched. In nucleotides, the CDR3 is TGTGCCAGCACCCGGAACTGGGGTACTAGCGGGAGCTCCTACGAGCAGTACTTC. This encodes CASTRNWGTSGSSYEQYF.

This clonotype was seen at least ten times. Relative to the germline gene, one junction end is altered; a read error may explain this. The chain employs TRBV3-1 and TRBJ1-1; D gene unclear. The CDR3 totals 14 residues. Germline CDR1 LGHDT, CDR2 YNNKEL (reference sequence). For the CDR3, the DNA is TGTGCCAGCAGCCGGCAACTAATGAACACTGAAGCTTGCTTT. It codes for CASSRQLMNTEACF.

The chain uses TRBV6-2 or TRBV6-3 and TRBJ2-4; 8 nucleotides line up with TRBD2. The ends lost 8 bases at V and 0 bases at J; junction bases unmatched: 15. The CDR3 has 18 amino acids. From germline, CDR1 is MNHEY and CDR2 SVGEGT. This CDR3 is CASRSGGVSGLAKNIQYF. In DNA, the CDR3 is TGTGCCAGCCGAAGCGGGGGAGTTAGCGGGCTAGCCAAAAACATTCAGTACTTC.

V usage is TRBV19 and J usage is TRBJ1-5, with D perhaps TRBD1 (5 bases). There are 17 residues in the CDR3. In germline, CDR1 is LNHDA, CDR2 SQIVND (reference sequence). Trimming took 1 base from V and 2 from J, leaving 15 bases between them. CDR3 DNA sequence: TGTGCCAGTAGTATAGGACGGAGGGGATATCGCAATCAGCCCCAGCATTTT. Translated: CASSIGRRGYRNQPQHF.

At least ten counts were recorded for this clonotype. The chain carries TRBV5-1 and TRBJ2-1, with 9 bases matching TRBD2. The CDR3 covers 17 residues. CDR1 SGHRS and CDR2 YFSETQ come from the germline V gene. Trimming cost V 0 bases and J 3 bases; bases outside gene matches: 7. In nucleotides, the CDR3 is TGCGCCAGCAGCTTGGCCCCCAGCGGGAGGTACTACAATGAGCAGTTCTTC. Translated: CASSLAPSGRYYNEQFF.

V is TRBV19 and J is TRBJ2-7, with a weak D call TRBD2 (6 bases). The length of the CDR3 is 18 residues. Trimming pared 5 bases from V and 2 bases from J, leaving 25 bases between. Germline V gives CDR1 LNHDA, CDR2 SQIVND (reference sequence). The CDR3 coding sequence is TGTGCCAGTAGTTGGGGGGACGGCCACAGGCGAACTCCCTACGAGCAGTACTTC. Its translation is CASSWGDGHRRTPYEQYF. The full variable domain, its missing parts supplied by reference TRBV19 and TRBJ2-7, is DGGITQSPKYLFRKEGQNVTLSCEQNLNHDAMYWYRQDPGQGLRLIYYSQIVNDFQKGDIAEGYSVSREKKESFPLTVTSAQKNPTAFYLCASSWGDGHRRTPYEQYFGPGTRLTVT.

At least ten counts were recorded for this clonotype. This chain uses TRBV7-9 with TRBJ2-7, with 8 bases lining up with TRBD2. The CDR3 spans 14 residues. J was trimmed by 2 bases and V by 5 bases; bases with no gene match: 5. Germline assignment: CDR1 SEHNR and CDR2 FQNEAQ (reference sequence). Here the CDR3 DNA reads TGTGCCAGCAGCCCGGGAGGGCTTCCCTACGAGCAGTACTTC. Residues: CASSPGGLPYEQYF.

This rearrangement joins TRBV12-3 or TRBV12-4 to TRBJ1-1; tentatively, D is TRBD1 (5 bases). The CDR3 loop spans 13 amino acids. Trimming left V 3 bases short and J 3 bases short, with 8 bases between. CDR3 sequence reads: CASSFRRDTEAFF. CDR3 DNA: TGTGCCAGCAGTTTTCGCAGGGACACTGAAGCTTTCTTT.

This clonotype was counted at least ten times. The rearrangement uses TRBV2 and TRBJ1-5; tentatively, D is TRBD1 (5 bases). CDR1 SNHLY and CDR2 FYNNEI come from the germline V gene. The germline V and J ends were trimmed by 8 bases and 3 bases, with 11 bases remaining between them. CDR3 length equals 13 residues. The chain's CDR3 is CASSTEFNQPQHF. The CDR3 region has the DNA TGTGCCAGCTCGACAGAGTTCAATCAGCCCCAGCATTTT. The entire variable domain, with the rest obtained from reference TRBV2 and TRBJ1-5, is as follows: EPEVTQTPSHQVTQMGQEVILRCVPISNHLYFYWYRQILGQKVEFLVSFYNNEISEKSEIFDDQFSVERPDGSNFTLKIRSTKLEDSAMYFCASSTEFNQPQHFGDGTRLSIL.

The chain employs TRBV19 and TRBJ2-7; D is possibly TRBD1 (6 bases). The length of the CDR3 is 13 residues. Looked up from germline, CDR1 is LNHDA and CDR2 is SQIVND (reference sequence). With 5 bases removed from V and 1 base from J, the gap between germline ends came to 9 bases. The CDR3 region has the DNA TGTGCCAGTAGTTCGGGACATTCCTACGAGCAGTACTTC. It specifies CASSSGHSYEQYF.

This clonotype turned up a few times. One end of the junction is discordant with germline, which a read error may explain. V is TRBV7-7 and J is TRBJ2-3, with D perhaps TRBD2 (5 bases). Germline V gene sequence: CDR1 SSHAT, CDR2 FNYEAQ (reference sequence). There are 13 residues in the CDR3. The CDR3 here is CASSLTNTDTQYF. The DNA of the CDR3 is TGTGCTAGCAGCCTGACTAACACAGATACGCAGTATTTT.

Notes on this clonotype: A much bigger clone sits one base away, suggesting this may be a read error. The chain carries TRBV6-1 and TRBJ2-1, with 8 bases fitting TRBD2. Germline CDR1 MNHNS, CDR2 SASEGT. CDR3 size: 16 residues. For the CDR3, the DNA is TGTGCCAACAGTAGCGGCGGGAGGTCCAGTATGCATGAGCAGTTCTTC. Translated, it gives CANSSGGRSSMHEQFF.

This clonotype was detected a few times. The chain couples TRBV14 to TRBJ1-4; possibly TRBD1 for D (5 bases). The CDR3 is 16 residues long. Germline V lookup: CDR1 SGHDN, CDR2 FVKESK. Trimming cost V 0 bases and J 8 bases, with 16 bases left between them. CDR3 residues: CASSQEGVVVGEKLFF. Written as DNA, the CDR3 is TGTGCCAGCAGCCAAGAAGGGGTAGTGGTCGGCGAAAAACTGTTTTTT.